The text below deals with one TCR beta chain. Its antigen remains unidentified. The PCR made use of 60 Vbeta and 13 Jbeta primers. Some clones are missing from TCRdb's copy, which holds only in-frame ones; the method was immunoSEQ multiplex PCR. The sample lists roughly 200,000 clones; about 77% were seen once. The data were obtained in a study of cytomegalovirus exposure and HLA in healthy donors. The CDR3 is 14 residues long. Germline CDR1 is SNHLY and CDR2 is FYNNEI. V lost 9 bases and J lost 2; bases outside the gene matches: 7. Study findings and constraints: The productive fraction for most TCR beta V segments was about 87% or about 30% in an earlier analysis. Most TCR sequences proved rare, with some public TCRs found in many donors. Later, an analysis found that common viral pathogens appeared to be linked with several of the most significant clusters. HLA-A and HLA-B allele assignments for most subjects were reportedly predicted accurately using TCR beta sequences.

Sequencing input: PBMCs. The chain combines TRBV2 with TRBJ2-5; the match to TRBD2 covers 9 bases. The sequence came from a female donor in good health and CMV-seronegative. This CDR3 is CARAGGRPQETQYF. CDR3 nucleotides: TGTGCCAGAGCGGGGGGACGGCCGCAAGAGACCCAGTACTTC.